This T cell receptor beta chain originates from a study of T cells in Graves' hyperthyroidism and ophthalmopathy. Inclusion characteristics of ophthalmopathy patients comprised a Clinical Activity Score of at least 3, a NOSPECS grade of at least 4, and duration under 3 months. Amplification of TCR beta CDR3 regions used RNA as the template. The TCR CDR3 was amplified in a first-round RT-PCR using the HTBI primer set. Using its own MiXCR run on the multiplex PCR reads, TCRdb lists one record per CDR3 protein. The data contain about 640,000 distinct CDR3 sequences, less than 25% of them singletons. The J segment lost 3 bases and the V segment lost 6 bases, leaving 9 bases of the junction unmatched. The CDR3 is 15 amino acids.

The chain combines TRBV12-3 or TRBV12-4 with TRBJ2-7, with 9 bases fitting TRBD1. The receptor comes from a man younger than 40 with Graves' ophthalmopathy. Sequencing was carried out using blood. The CDR3 loop reads CASSNPGTGSYEQYF. DNA for the CDR3: TGTGCCAGCAGCAATCCCGGGACAGGGAGCTACGAGCAGTACTTC.